This T cell receptor (beta chain) derives from a study of T cell repertoires in cytomegalovirus infection. General observations from the study: In two of eight donors, the top clonotype was HLA-C-restricted CMV-specific.

This clonotype was counted only a few times. Antigen specificity is unknown. A single record per CDR3 protein comes from TCRdb applying MiXCR to the reads. The sample holds over 100,000 distinct CDR3 sequences, around 29% seen once. The germline V gene has CDR1 MNHEY and CDR2 SMNVEV (reference sequence). V dropped 3 bases and J dropped 6 bases, with 11 bases sitting between them. CDR3 length: 14 residues. The chain recombines TRBV27 with TRBJ2-2; perhaps TRBD2 as D (6 bases). Sequenced here: CD8+ T cells from cultured PBMCs, sampled from culture after CMV antigen stimulation. The receptor was isolated from a human donor in good health (CMV status not recorded). Some clones in this sample may be carry-over from other donors' samples. The CDR3 is CASSLTGLAGELFF. The CDR3 DNA reads TGTGCCAGCAGTTTGACGGGACTCGCCGGGGAGCTGTTTTTT.